What follows describes a single T cell receptor beta chain. This entry comes from a study of shared T cell receptors in the human thymus. TCRdb's copy holds only in-frame clones and misses some; the assay was immunoSEQ multiplex PCR. The sample consists of approximately 490,000 clones, around 78% of them appearing once. This sample was also put to use in a study of human thymus T cells.

The sample consisted of thymocytes. The TCR was taken from a boy under two years old with a congenital heart defect.

This CDR3 is CAWSRGSNQPQHF. The CDR3, as DNA: TGTGCCTGGAGTAGAGGGAGCAATCAGCCCCAGCATTTT. This chain connects TRBV30 to TRBJ1-5, with D hard to call. Germline CDR1 and CDR2: GTSNPN and SVGIG (reference sequence). The V end lost 2 bases, the J end lost 1 base, and 6 bases lay between the germline ends. The CDR3 has 13 residues.